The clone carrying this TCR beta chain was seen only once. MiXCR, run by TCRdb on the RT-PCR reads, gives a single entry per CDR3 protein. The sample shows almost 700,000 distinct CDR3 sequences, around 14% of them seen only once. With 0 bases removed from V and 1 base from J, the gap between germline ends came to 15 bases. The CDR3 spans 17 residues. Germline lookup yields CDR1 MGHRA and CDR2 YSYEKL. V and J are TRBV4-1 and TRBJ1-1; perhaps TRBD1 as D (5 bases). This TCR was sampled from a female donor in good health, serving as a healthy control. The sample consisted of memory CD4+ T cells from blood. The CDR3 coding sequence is TGCGCCAGCAGCCAAGATCTTGGGGGTTTCGGGAACACTGAAGCTTTCTTT. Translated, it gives CASSQDLGGFGNTEAFF.